These 7 T cell receptor beta chains originate from one sample sequenced in a study of T cell responses to AZD1222 COVID-19 vaccine. The assay was immunoSEQ multiplex PCR, and TCRdb's table has in-frame clones only and misses some. Of about 150,000 clones listed, about nine tenths are singletons. Material: peripheral blood, obtained on day 0 of MenACWY control vaccination. These receptors were taken from an adult in good health.

The chain joins TRBV27 to TRBJ2-7, with 10 bases aligning to TRBD1. V lost 6 bases and J lost 5; bases outside the gene matches: 10. Germline V gene sequence: CDR1 MNHEY, CDR2 SMNVEV (reference sequence). CDR3 length: 15 residues. The CDR3 DNA is TGTGCCAGCAGCCACCGGACAGGGGGTGGGGACGAGCAGTACTTC. Translating it yields CASSHRTGGGDEQYF.

This chain joins TRBV9 and TRBJ1-1; D ambiguous. Germline V gives CDR1 SGDLS, CDR2 YYNGEE. This CDR3 comprises 13 residues. The V and J ends lost 6 bases and 3 bases respectively, with 12 bases between them. This chain's CDR3 is CASKAPLDTEAFF. The CDR3 nucleotides are TGTGCCAGCAAGGCCCCGCTGGACACTGAAGCTTTCTTT.

The rearrangement links TRBV4-1 to TRBJ1-2; the D is unclear. The germline V gene encodes CDR1 MGHRA and CDR2 YSYEKL. CDR3 length equals 13 residues. Trimming removed 0 bases from V and 5 bases from J, with 7 bases in between. The CDR3 DNA is TGCGCCAGCAGCCAAGATCGTGATTATGGCTACACCTTC. Protein product: CASSQDRDYGYTF.

This chain links TRBV28 with TRBJ1-1; no clear D. CDR1 and CDR2 from the germline V gene are MDHEN and SYDVKM. V lost 0 bases and J 1 base, leaving 15 bases between the germline ends. The CDR3 totals 17 residues. CDR3 region: CASSLWGSGPTNTEAFF. The CDR3 DNA follows: TGTGCCAGCAGTTTATGGGGGAGCGGTCCGACGAACACTGAAGCTTTCTTT.

This clone was counted only a few times. This chain connects TRBV5-1 to TRBJ1-2; 10 positions agree with TRBD1. CDR1 SGHRS and CDR2 YFSETQ come from the germline V gene. The CDR3 sequence is 15 residues long. J was trimmed by 5 bases and V by 4 bases; bases with no gene match: 8. The CDR3 nucleotides are TGCGCCAGCAGCGGACGGGACAGGGGTATATATGGCTACACCTTC. This translates into CASSGRDRGIYGYTF.

The chain uses TRBV3-1 (or the pseudogene TRBV3-2) and TRBJ1-5; D not resolved. This CDR3 is 13 amino acids long. Trimming left V 3 bases short and J 6 bases short, with 9 bases between. Germline CDR1 LGHDT, CDR2 YNNKEL (reference sequence). The CDR3: CASSQSSGQPQHF. The DNA of the CDR3 is TGTGCCAGCAGCCAGTCATCTGGTCAGCCCCAGCATTTT.

The chain carries TRBV10-3 and TRBJ1-5; D unclear. This CDR3 region has 14 residues. The V end lost 4 bases, the J end lost 6 bases, and 13 bases lay between the germline ends. Germline V lookup: CDR1 ENHRY, CDR2 SYGVKD. CDR3 nucleotides: TGTGCCATCAGTGCCGACACGAGGAGTCAGCCCCAGCATTTT. The encoded protein is CAISADTRSQPQHF.